One TCR beta chain is described in this entry. The antigen it recognizes is unknown. Per-nucleotide qualities are absent, and no much larger clonotype sits a single base away. For this chain, trimming is 6 bases at the V end and 6 bases at the J end, and the number of junction bases without a gene match is 7. Measured from the cysteine to the phenylalanine, the CDR3 is 14 residues long. The entry retains the CDR3 DNA only, 42 bases that are in frame from base 1. CDR1 and CDR2, per the germline V gene (reference sequence), are SEHNR and FQNEAQ. TCRdb records Illumina MiSeq as the sequencer. Using fastp trimming at Q25 and MiXCR clonotype assembly, TCRdb reanalyzed the public sequencing data and kept in-frame beta chains. Here each entry gathers all rows of one CDR3 protein and keeps the most common genes and DNA. This sample lists more than 60,000 distinct CDR3 sequences; nearly 50% were detected once. Jointly, the top ten make up about 2.1% of the sample.

This entry is derived from a study of type 1 regulatory T cells (dated by TCRdb to about 2021). Background for the entire study: The study characterized an in vitro protocol that generated a Tr1-enriched, alloantigen-specific CD4 T cell product named T-allo10. Patients with hematological malignancies who were receiving allogeneic hematopoietic stem cell transplantation were the group in which T-allo10 was being clinically evaluated.

The investigation overall reported the following: A more restricted TCR repertoire was observed in Tr1 cells than in non-Tr1 cells, and this restriction was interpreted in the study as alloantigen-induced clonal expansion.

The sequence links TRBV7-9 to TRBJ2-1, with 8 bases in between that match TRBD2. The sequence was collected from a human donor in good health. Sequencing was done on a sample of cultured non-Tr1 T cells, either the whole culture or a sorted T cell fraction (not recorded which). What the cell subset or site label conveys for this sample: non-Tr1 population from the T-allo10 product. The DNA sequence is TGTGCCAGCAGATCGGGACTAGGGCGCAATGAGCAGTTCTTC. Its translation is CASRSGLGRNEQFF.